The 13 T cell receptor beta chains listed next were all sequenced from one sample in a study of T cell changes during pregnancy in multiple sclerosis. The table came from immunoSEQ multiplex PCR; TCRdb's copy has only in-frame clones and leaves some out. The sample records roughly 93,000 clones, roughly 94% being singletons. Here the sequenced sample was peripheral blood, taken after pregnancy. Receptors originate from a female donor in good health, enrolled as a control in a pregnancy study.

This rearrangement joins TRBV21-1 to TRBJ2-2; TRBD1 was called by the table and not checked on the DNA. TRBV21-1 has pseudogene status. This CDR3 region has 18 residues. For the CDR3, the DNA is TGTGCCAGCAGCAAAGTCAGGGAACAGGGGGCAAGCACCGGGGAGCTGTTTTTT. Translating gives CASSKVREQGASTGELFF.

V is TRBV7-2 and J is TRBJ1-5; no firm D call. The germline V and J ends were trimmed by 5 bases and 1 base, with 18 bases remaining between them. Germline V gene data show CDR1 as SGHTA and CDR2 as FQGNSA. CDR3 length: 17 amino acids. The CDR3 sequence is CASSQHSLVPSNQPQHF. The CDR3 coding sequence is TGTGCCAGCAGCCAACATTCACTAGTACCCAGCAATCAGCCCCAGCATTTT. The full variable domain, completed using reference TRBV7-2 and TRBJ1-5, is GAGVSQSPSNKVTEKGKDVELRCDPISGHTALYWYRQSLGQGLEFLIYFQGNSAPDKSGLPSDRFSAERTGGSVSTLTIQRTQQEDSAVYLCASSQHSLVPSNQPQHFGDGTRLSIL.

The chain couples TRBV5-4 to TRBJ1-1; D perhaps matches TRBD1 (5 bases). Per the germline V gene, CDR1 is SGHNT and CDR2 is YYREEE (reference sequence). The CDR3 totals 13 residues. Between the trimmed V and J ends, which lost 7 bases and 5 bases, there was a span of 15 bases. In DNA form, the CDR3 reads TGTGCCAGCTACTCGCAGGGCCAAACTGAAGCTTTCTTT. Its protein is CASYSQGQTEAFF. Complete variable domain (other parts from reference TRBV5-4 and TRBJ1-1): ETGVTQSPTHLIKTRGQQVTLRCSSQSGHNTVSWYQQALGQGPQFIFQYYREEENGRGNFPPRFSGLQFPNYSSELNVNALELDDSALYLCASYSQGQTEAFFGQGTRLTVV.

CDR3 sequence: CASSLEQGRNQPQHF. Written as DNA, the CDR3 is TGCGCCAGCAGCTTGGAACAGGGCCGAAATCAGCCCCAGCATTTT. The rearrangement uses TRBV5-1 and TRBJ1-5; D perhaps matches TRBD1 (6 bases). Germline V lookup: CDR1 SGHRS, CDR2 YFSETQ. The CDR3 loop spans 15 amino acids. V was pared by 0 bases and J by 4 bases, with 11 bases between.

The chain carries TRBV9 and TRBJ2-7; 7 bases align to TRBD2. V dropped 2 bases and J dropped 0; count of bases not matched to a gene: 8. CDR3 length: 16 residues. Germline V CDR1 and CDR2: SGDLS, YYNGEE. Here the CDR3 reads CASSVRDWTSSYEQYF. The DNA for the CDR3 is TGTGCCAGCAGCGTGAGGGACTGGACTAGCTCCTACGAGCAGTACTTC.

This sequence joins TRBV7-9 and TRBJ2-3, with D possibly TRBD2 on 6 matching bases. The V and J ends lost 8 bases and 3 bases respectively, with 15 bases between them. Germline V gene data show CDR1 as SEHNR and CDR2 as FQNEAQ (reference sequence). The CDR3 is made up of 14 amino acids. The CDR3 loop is CASPPWGETDTQYF. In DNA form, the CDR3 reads TGTGCCAGCCCTCCATGGGGGGAAACAGATACGCAGTATTTT.

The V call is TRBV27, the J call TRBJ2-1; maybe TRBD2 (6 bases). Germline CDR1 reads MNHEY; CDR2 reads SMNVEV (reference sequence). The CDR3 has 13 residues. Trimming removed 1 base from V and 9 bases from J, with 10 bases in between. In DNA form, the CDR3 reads TGTGCCAGCAGTTTATTCGGGGGTCCTGAGCAGTTCTTC. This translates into CASSLFGGPEQFF.

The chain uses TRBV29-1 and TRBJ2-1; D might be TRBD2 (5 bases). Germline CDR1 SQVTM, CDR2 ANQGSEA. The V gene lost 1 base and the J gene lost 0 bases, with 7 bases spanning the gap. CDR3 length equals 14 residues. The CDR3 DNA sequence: TGCAGCGTTGAAGGGAGGCTCTCCTACAATGAGCAGTTCTTC. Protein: CSVEGRLSYNEQFF.

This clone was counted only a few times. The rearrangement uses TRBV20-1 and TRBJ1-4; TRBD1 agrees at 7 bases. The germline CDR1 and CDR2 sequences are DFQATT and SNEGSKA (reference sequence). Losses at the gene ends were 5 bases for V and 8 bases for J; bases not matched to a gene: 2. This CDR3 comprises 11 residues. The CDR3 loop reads CSAPTGEKLFF. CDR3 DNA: TGCAGTGCTCCGACAGGGGAAAAACTGTTTTTT.

The CDR3 region is CASISRRHEQFF. CDR3 sequence (DNA): TGCGCCAGCATCTCAAGGCGACACGAGCAGTTCTTC. The genes are TRBV5-1 and TRBJ2-1; D not resolved. This CDR3 comprises 12 residues. V was shortened by 6 bases and J by 10 bases, with 14 bases between the two germline ends. CDR1 is SGHRS and CDR2 is YFSETQ in the germline V gene.

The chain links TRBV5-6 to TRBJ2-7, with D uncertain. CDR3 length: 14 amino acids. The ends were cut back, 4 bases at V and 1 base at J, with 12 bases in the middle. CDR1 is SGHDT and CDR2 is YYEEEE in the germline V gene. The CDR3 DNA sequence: TGTGCCAGCAGCCCCCTTACAGTATCCTACGAGCAGTACTTC. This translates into CASSPLTVSYEQYF. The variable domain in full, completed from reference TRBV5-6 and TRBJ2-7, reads DAGVTQSPTHLIKTRGQQVTLRCSPKSGHDTVSWYQQALGQGPQFIFQYYEEEERQRGNFPDRFSGHQFPNYSSELNVNALLLGDSALYLCASSPLTVSYEQYFGPGTRLTVT.

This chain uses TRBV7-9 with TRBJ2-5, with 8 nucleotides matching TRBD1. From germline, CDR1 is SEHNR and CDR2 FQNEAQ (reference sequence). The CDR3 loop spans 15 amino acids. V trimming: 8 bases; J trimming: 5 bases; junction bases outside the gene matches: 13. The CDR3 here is CASGTAGGAKETQYF. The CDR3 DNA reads TGTGCCAGCGGTACGGCAGGGGGCGCAAAGGAGACCCAGTACTTC.

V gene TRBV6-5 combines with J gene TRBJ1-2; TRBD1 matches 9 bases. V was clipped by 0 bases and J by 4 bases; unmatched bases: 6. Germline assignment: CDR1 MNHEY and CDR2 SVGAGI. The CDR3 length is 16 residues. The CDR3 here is CASSYSPLGQGYGYTF. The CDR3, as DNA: TGTGCCAGCAGTTACTCCCCTTTGGGACAGGGCTATGGCTACACCTTC.